Listed below are T cell receptor beta chains from one sample, sequenced in a study of Graves' ophthalmopathy and Graves' hyperthyroidism. TCRdb analysed the multiplex PCR reads with MiXCR anew, one entry per CDR3 protein. The sample records 350,000 to 450,000 distinct CDR3 sequences, approximately 21% being singletons. The source material was peripheral blood. All receptors come from a young woman with stable Graves' hyperthyroidism. Each CDR3 is given with its conserved first and last residue. D genes are given only for firm matches. Clone size, where shown, is once, few, many, or a class for clones that have expanded.

>TRBJ2-7|TRBV18|NA|NA
TGTGCCAGCTCACCCACAGCTACCTACGAGCAGTACTTC
CASSPTATYEQYF
>TRBJ1-6|TRBV20-1|TRBD1|many
TGCAGTGCTAGAGTGATGACAGGGAAAAGAGAAAATTCACCCCTCCACTTT
CSARVMTGKRENSPLHF
>TRBJ2-4|TRBV5-1|NA|many
TGCGCCAGCAGCTTCGGTGGCGCCAAAAACATTCAGTACTTC
CASSFGGAKNIQYF
>TRBJ2-4|TRBV30|NA|many
TGTGCCTGGAACAGAGGAGGGATTCAGTACTTC
CAWNRGGIQYF
>TRBJ2-7|TRBV20-1|TRBD2|many
TGCAGTGCAACCCTTCTAGCGGGCCCATGGGCCGAGCAGTACTTC
CSATLLAGPWAEQYF
>TRBJ2-7|TRBV12-3/TRBV12-4|TRBD2|many
TGTGCCAGCAGCCCAACTAGCGGGCCCTACGAGCAGTACTTC
CASSPTSGPYEQYF
>TRBJ1-2|TRBV5-1|NA|many
TGCGCCAGCCGGGACAACTATGGCTACACCTTC
CASRDNYGYTF
>TRBJ1-1|TRBV7-6|TRBD1|NA
TGTGCCAGCAGCTTAGATCAGGGGGCAGGTGCTTTCTTT
CASSLDQGAGAFF
>TRBJ2-7|TRBV7-2|NA|many
TGTGCCAGCAGCTTAAGCAGCGACCGCCTCTACGAGCAGTACTTC
CASSLSSDRLYEQYF
>TRBJ2-5|TRBV11-2|NA|many
TGTGCCAGCAGCGCCCGACAGATCGAGACCCAGTACTTC
CASSARQIETQYF
>TRBJ1-1|TRBV6-5|NA|NA
TGTGCCAGCAGTTCCTTCGGCGGGGGGAACACTGAAGCTTTCTTT
CASSSFGGGNTEAFF
>TRBJ2-5|TRBV29-1|NA|many
TGCAGCGTCGCTCGGGTAGAAGAGACCCAGTACTTC
CSVARVEETQYF
>TRBJ2-2|TRBV24-1|NA|many
TGTGCCACCAGTGAGATGGACAGCACCGGGGAGCTGTTTTTT
CATSEMDSTGELFF
>TRBJ2-5|TRBV2|NA|many
TGTGCCAGCAGTGAACTTCTACTCCAAGAGACCCAGTACTTC
CASSELLLQETQYF
>TRBJ2-5|TRBV6-1|TRBD2|NA
TGTGCCAGCAGGGGGCGGCTAGCGGAAGGGGAGACCCAGTACTTC
CASRGRLAEGETQYF
>TRBJ2-7|TRBV28|NA|NA
TGTGCCAGCAGTTCTACGGACGTCTCCTACGAGCAGTACTTC
CASSSTDVSYEQYF
>TRBJ1-2|TRBV29-1|NA|many
TGCAGCGTTGGTCCCCCTGAGGGGCTGAACTATGGCTACACCTTC
CSVGPPEGLNYGYTF
>TRBJ1-6|TRBV5-1|NA|NA
TGCGCCAGCAGCTTGGCGTCAGGTGATTCACCCCTCCACTTT
CASSLASGDSPLHF
>TRBJ2-7|TRBV12-3/TRBV12-4|NA|many
TGTGCCAGCAGTTTGGAGAGGGTAAGCTCCTACGAGCAGTACTTC
CASSLERVSSYEQYF
>TRBJ1-1|TRBV6-1|TRBD1|many
TGTGCCGCAGGGGGTCGGGTGGCGAACACTGAAGCTTTCTTT
CAAGGRVANTEAFF
>TRBJ1-1|TRBV12-3/TRBV12-4|NA|few
TGTGCCAGCAGTTTGACTACAGTGGAGAGTGTTGAAGCTTTCTTT
CASSLTTVESVEAFF
>TRBJ2-7|TRBV7-8|TRBD2|many
TGTGCCAGCAGCTTACTGTGGGAGGGTGAGCAGTACTTC
CASSLLWEGEQYF
>TRBJ1-1|TRBV9|NA|many
TGTGCCAGCAGCGTAGAAGGGGAGAGAACTGAAGCTTTCTTT
CASSVEGERTEAFF
>TRBJ1-6|TRBV14|TRBD1|many
TGTGCCAGCAGCCAAAGACGGACAGGGGTGGACCATTCACCCCTCCACTTT
CASSQRRTGVDHSPLHF
>TRBJ2-5|TRBV25-1|NA|few
TGTGCCAGCGGGGGTTATGGACAAGAGACCCAGTACTTC
CASGGYGQETQYF
>TRBJ2-5|TRBV6-1|NA|many
TGTGCCAGCAGCCCAACAAGGTCTTACCAAGAGACCCAGTACTTC
CASSPTRSYQETQYF
>TRBJ1-2|TRBV12-3/TRBV12-4|TRBD1|once
TGTGCCAGCACCTCGACAGGGAGGGGCTACACCTTC
CASTSTGRGYTF
>TRBJ1-1|TRBV28|NA|NA
TGTGCCAGCAGTTCTCAGGGGATGGCCGCTGAAGCTTTCTTT
CASSSQGMAAEAFF
>TRBJ1-5|TRBV13|NA|many
TGTGCCAGCAGCTTTGGACAGACCCGACAGCCCCAGCATTTT
CASSFGQTRQPQHF
>TRBJ1-5|TRBV6-5|NA|many
TGTGCCAGCAGTAATACAGTAACCCAGCCCCAGCATTTT
CASSNTVTQPQHF
>TRBJ1-5|TRBV4-2|NA|few
TGTGCCAGCAGCCAAGTTTCGAATCAGCCCCAGCATTTT
CASSQVSNQPQHF